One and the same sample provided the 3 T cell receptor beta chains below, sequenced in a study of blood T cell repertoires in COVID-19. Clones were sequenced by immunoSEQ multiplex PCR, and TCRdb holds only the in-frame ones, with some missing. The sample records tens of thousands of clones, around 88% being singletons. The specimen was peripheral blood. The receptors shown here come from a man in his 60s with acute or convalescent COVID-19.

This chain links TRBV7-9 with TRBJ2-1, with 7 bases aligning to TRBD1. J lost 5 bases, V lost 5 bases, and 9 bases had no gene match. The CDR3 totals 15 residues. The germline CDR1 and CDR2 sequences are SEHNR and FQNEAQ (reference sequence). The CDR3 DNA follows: TGTGCCAGCAGCGGCTCCTGGGACAGTCACAATGAGCAGTTCTTC. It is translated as CASSGSWDSHNEQFF.

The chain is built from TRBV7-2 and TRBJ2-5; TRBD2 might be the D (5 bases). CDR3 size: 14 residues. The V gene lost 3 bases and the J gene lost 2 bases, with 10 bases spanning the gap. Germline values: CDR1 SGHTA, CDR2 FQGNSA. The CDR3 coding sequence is TGTGCCAGCAGCTTTGGGTCGGGGCAAGAGACCCAGTACTTC. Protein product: CASSFGSGQETQYF.

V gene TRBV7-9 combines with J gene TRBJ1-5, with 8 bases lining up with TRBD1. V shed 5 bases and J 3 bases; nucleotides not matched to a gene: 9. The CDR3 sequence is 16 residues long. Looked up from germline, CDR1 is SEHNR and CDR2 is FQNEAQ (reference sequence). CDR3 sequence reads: CASSDTDRETNQPQHF. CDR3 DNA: TGTGCCAGCAGCGATACGGACAGGGAAACCAATCAGCCCCAGCATTTT.